This TCR beta chain is from a study of tumour-infiltrating T cells in Burkitt lymphoma. Study background: Productive clonality predicted overall and progression-free survival.

This clone was detected a few times. CDR1 LGHNA and CDR2 YNFKEQ come from the germline V gene. The CDR3 spans 15 residues. Trimming stripped 4 bases from V and 1 base from J, with 13 bases between. Assay used: immunoSEQ multiplex PCR; TCRdb lists only in-frame clones, some missing. Of 13,000 to 15,000 clones listed, 30% are singletons. Source material: tumor tissue. The rearrangement links TRBV4-2 to TRBJ1-1; D gene uncertain. The TCR comes from a human donor with diffuse large B-cell lymphoma. The CDR3 nucleotides are TGTGCCAGCAGCCCCGAAGGCGGTTCGAACACTGAAGCTTTCTTT. It codes for CASSPEGGSNTEAFF.